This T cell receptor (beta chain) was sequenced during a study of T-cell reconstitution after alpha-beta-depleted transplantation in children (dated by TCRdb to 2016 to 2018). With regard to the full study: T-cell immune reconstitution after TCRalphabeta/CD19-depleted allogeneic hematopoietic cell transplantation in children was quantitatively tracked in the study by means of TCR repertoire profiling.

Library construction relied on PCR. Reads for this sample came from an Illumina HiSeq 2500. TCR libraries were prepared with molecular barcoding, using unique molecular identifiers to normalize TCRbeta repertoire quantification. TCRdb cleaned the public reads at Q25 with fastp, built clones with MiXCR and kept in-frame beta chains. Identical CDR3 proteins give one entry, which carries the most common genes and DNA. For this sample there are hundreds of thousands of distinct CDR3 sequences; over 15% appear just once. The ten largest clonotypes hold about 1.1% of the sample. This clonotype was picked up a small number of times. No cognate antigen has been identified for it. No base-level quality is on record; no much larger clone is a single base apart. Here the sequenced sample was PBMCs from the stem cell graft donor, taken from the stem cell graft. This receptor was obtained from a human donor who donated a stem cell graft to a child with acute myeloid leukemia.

The sequenced DNA is TGTGCCAGCCAAATCGGAGTAGCGTACACTGAAGCTTTCTTT. Its product reads: CASQIGVAYTEAFF. The chain employs TRBV28 and TRBJ1-1, with the D gene not confidently named. Looking up the germline V gene yields CDR1 MDHEN and CDR2 SYDVKM. Spanning cysteine to phenylalanine, the CDR3 consists of 14 amino acids. Just CDR3 DNA is preserved here, 42 bases in frame from base 1. V is shortened by 8 bases, J by 3 bases, and the region joining them spans 16 bases.